This T cell receptor beta chain was retrieved from a study of shared clonotypes between healthy human individuals. Germline-derived CDR1 and CDR2 are SGHTA and FQGNSA. CDR3 length equals 14 residues. V was clipped by 5 bases and J by 3 bases, with 14 bases between them. TCRdb keeps only in-frame clones here, not all; method: immunoSEQ multiplex PCR. The profile shows about 2.3 million clones, just over 90% of them singletons. The sequence derives from a man younger than 35 in good health. Some clones in this sample may be carry-over from other donors' samples. The chain carries TRBV7-2 and TRBJ2-7, with a tentative D call TRBD2 (6 bases). The sample comprised naive CD4+ T cells from PBMCs. Subset given: CD45RA+ positively selected. The CDR3 reads CASSGGTLYYEQYF. The CDR3 DNA sequence: TGTGCCAGCAGCGGAGGGACGTTATACTACGAGCAGTACTTC.